Reported below is one T cell receptor beta chain. Germline V CDR1 and CDR2: SGHDT, YYEEEE. This CDR3 is 14 amino acids long. V trimming: 3 bases; J trimming: 3 bases; junction bases outside the gene matches: 5. Per the authors' pipeline: The authors estimated nucleated cell counts from reference gene primer amplification. The protocol was immunoSEQ multiplex PCR, while the TCRdb copy is restricted to in-frame clones and leaves out a portion. V, J and clone size are those of that table, while D and trimming were read from the DNA. The repertoire includes over 300,000 clones, nearly 90% of them detected once, and about 6.8% sits in the top ten. The data derive from a study of blood T cell repertoires in COVID-19. The wider study: Samples came from the United States, Italy and Spain, spanning acute and convalescent COVID-19. In each case, the material was cDNA or gDNA derived from T cells, B-cell-depleted T cells, or PBMCs.

The chain couples TRBV5-6 to TRBJ1-1; TRBD1 matches at 7 bases. Sequenced input: peripheral blood. This clonotype originated in a man aged 18 to 29 with active or convalescent COVID-19. CDR3: CASSWGTADTEAFF. DNA for the CDR3: TGTGCCAGCAGCTGGGGGACAGCCGACACTGAAGCTTTCTTT.